This record covers a single TCR beta chain. This entry comes from a study of blood T cell repertoires in COVID-19. Overall study context: Acute and convalescent COVID-19 samples came from the United States, Italy and Spain. From T cells, B-cell-depleted T cells, or PBMCs came the material, which was cDNA or gDNA.

This CDR3 has 15 amino acids. The V gene's germline CDR1 is MGHRA and CDR2 YSYEKL. The germline V and J ends were trimmed by 2 bases and 6 bases, with 13 bases remaining between them. Sequencing used immunoSEQ multiplex PCR; TCRdb keeps in-frame clones, though not all of them. Of about 410,000 clones listed, 86% were seen once; the top ten hold 1.4%. Sequencing used peripheral blood. This receptor was obtained from a woman aged 25 to 39 with active or convalescent COVID-19. The chain couples TRBV4-1 to TRBJ2-2, with D possibly being TRBD1 (5 bases). The CDR3 bases are TGCGCCAGCAGCCAATTCGGACAATACCCCGGGGAGCTGTTTTTT. Residues: CASSQFGQYPGELFF.